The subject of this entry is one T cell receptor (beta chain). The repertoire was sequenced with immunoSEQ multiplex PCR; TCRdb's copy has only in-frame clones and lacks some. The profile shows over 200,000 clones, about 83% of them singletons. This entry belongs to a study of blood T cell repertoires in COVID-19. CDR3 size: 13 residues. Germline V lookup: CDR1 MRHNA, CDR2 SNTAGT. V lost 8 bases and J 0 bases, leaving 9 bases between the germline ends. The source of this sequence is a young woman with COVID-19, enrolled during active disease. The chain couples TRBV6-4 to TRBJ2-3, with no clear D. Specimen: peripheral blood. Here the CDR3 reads CASSLASTDTQYF. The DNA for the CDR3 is TGTGCCAGCTCCCTGGCTAGCACAGATACGCAGTATTTT.